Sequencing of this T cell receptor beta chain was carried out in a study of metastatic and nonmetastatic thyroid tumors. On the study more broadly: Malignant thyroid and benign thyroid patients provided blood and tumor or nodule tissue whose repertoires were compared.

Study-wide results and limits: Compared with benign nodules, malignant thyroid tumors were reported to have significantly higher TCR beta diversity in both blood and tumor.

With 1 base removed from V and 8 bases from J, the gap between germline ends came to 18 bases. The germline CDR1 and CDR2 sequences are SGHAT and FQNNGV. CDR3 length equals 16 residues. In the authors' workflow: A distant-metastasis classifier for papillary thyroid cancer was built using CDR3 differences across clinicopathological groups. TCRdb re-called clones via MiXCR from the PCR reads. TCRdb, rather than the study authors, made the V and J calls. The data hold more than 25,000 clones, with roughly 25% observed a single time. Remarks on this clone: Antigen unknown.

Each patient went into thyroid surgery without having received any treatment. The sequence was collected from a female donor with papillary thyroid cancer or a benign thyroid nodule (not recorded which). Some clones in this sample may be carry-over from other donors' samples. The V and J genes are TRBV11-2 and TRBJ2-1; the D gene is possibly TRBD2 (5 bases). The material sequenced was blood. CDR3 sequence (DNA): TGTGCCAGCAGCTTAGGGACTGGCGGGTCTGACGATGAGCAGTTCTTC. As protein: CASSLGTGGSDDEQFF.